The clone carrying this TCR beta chain was counted between two and nine times. Antigen specificity is unknown. Per the authors' pipeline: What underpinned the distant-metastasis classifier for papillary thyroid cancer was the set of CDR3 differences across clinicopathological groups. TCRdb re-analyzed the PCR reads through MiXCR. The V and J calls shown here were made by TCRdb, not taken from the authors' results. The sample contains 30,000 or so clones, 25% to 30% of which appear only once. The data belong to a study of metastatic and nonmetastatic thyroid tumors. About the study: The study looked at repertoires side by side in blood and in tumor or nodule tissue from malignant and benign thyroid patients. Study conclusions and caveats: Significantly greater TCR beta diversity was reportedly found in malignant thyroid tumors than in benign nodules (in blood and tumor).

Before thyroid surgery, none of the patients had received any treatment. The ends lost 5 bases at V and 0 bases at J; junction bases unmatched: 5. The CDR3 is 17 amino acids. Germline CDR1 is MNHNS and CDR2 is SASEGT. Sequenced: blood. The chain links TRBV6-1 to TRBJ2-6, with 9 bases lining up with TRBD2. This clonotype was sampled from a female donor with papillary thyroid cancer or a benign thyroid nodule (not recorded which). Some clones in this sample may be carry-over from other donors' samples. The CDR3 DNA sequence: TGTGCCAGCAGTCCCCGCGGGGGGGGCTCTGGGGCCAACGTCCTGACTTTC. Translated, it gives CASSPRGGGSGANVLTF.